This record concerns one T cell receptor beta chain sequence. The antigen is unknown. This sample stems from a study of CXCR3-negative and CXCR3-positive naive CD8 T cells. Study-wide findings and caveats: In CXCR3-positive naive cells, the TRB CDR3s were more hydrophobic than in CXCR3-negative naive cells. The study found CXCR3 expression partially decreased after cryopreservation and ran most assays on fresh PBMCs. Diversity in memory CD8+ cells fell much lower than the comparably high levels seen in both naive subsets. Similar levels of surface CD5 were seen between naive subsets; TCR strength was inferred from TRB CDR3 properties.

It was by 5' RACE with UMI labels that the TRB cDNA libraries were prepared. TCRdb re-called the 5' RACE reads; one entry per CDR3 protein, DNA not given. Its clone listing holds under 150,000 distinct CDR3 sequences. The CDR3 has 18 amino acids. CDR1 and CDR2 from the germline V gene are SGHRS and YFSETQ. CD45RO-CCR7+CD27+CD95- characterized naive CD8+ T cells. This sequence joins TRBV5-1 and TRBJ2-2; without DNA, the TCRdb call of TRBD2 cannot be checked. This receptor was obtained from a human donor in good health. Some clones in this sample may be carry-over from other donors' samples. The sequenced material came from naive CXCR3+ CD8+ T cells from blood. The subset was: CD45RO-CCR7+CD27+CD95- naive CD8+ T cells expressing CXCR3 (TNR3+). CDR3 protein: CASSLDLASYDFTGELFF.